This T cell receptor beta chain was documented in a study of blood T cell repertoires in COVID-19. As for the study in general: PBMCs, B-cell-depleted T cells, or T cells provided the cDNA or gDNA that made up the material.

Grouping used clinical history reported by participants in a survey and questionnaire. Among Cohort 3 donors, those recovered had two negative PCRs, clearance, or symptom resolution. Per the authors' pipeline: It was from reference gene primer amplification that nucleated cell counts were estimated. Produced via immunoSEQ multiplex PCR; TCRdb's table is partial and in-frame only. The V and J calls and clone size come from that table; D and trimming were worked out from the DNA. The table includes about 400,000 clones, about 90% detected once. Input material: PBMCs or T cells enriched from blood (not recorded which). This TCR was recovered from a woman aged 25 to 39 who had recovered from COVID-19.

CDR3 protein: CASKIRDRTNTEAFF. For the CDR3, the DNA is TGTGCCAGTAAAATCCGGGACAGGACGAACACTGAAGCTTTCTTT. The chain employs TRBV19 and TRBJ1-1, with 8 bases matching TRBD1. The CDR3 totals 15 residues. The trim removed 7 bases at V and 1 base at J, leaving 8 bases unmatched. Germline V lookup: CDR1 LNHDA, CDR2 SQIVND (reference sequence).